A selection of T cell receptor beta chains follows, all from one sample in a study of beta chain features in type 1 diabetes. Here immunoSEQ multiplex PCR was the method, and the copy in TCRdb shows in-frame clones only, minus some. The sample records 600,000 to 700,000 clones, roughly 12% being singletons. The sequencing sample was made of naive CD4+ T cells from blood. These TCRs come from a man aged 25-45 years with type 1 diabetes. Both conserved end residues are part of each CDR3. A D gene is named only where the DNA matches it firmly. Not all rows give a size; the values are once, few, many and, for expanded clones, a class.

j_gene: TRBJ1-1
v_gene: TRBV29-1
abundance: NA
d_gene: TRBD1
CDR3aa: CSVEEEGASTEAFF
CDR3nt: TGCAGCGTTGAAGAAGAGGGGGCATCGACTGAAGCTTTCTTT

j_gene: TRBJ2-3
v_gene: TRBV11-3
abundance: NA
d_gene: TRBD2
CDR3aa: CASSSGLVGTDTQYF
CDR3nt: TGTGCCAGCAGCTCGGGACTAGTCGGCACAGATACGCAGTATTTT

j_gene: TRBJ1-2
v_gene: TRBV5-4
abundance: few
d_gene: NA
CDR3aa: CASSLARRVNGYTF
CDR3nt: TGTGCCAGCAGCTTGGCGCGCAGAGTAAATGGCTACACCTTC

j_gene: TRBJ1-4
v_gene: TRBV4-3
abundance: NA
d_gene: NA
CDR3aa: CASSQVQVGNEKLFF
CDR3nt: TGCGCCAGCAGCCAAGTACAAGTCGGGAATGAAAAACTGTTTTTT

j_gene: TRBJ2-7
v_gene: TRBV7-9
abundance: NA
d_gene: NA
CDR3aa: CASSLHMEGAEQYF
CDR3nt: TGTGCCAGCAGCTTACACATGGAAGGGGCCGAGCAGTACTTC

j_gene: TRBJ1-2
v_gene: TRBV27
abundance: few
d_gene: TRBD1
CDR3aa: CASSLRQGAYGYTF
CDR3nt: TGTGCCAGCAGTTTACGACAGGGGGCCTATGGCTACACCTTC

j_gene: TRBJ2-5
v_gene: TRBV9
abundance: NA
d_gene: NA
CDR3aa: CASSTGETQYF
CDR3nt: TGTGCCAGCAGCACCGGGGAGACCCAGTACTTC

j_gene: TRBJ2-1
v_gene: TRBV7-9
abundance: NA
d_gene: NA
CDR3aa: CASSYADGEQFF
CDR3nt: TGTGCCAGCAGCTATGCCGACGGGGAGCAGTTCTTC

j_gene: TRBJ2-4
v_gene: TRBV11-2
abundance: many
d_gene: NA
CDR3aa: CASSLGDIQYF
CDR3nt: TGTGCCAGCAGCTTAGGGGACATTCAGTACTTC

j_gene: TRBJ2-7
v_gene: TRBV28
abundance: NA
d_gene: NA
CDR3aa: CASSLPGDEQYF
CDR3nt: TGTGCCAGCAGTCTCCCCGGGGACGAGCAGTACTTC

j_gene: TRBJ1-4
v_gene: TRBV7-9
abundance: few
d_gene: TRBD1
CDR3aa: CASSPHQGVPNEKLFF
CDR3nt: TGTGCCAGCAGCCCACACCAGGGGGTACCTAATGAAAAACTGTTTTTT

j_gene: TRBJ1-1
v_gene: TRBV6-1
abundance: NA
d_gene: NA
CDR3aa: CASSIWTAEAFF
CDR3nt: TGTGCCAGCAGTATTTGGACAGCTGAAGCTTTCTTT

j_gene: TRBJ2-1
v_gene: TRBV5-6
abundance: few
d_gene: NA
CDR3aa: CASSLVQGIEQFF
CDR3nt: TGTGCCAGCAGCTTGGTACAGGGCATTGAGCAGTTCTTC

j_gene: TRBJ2-1
v_gene: TRBV7-7
abundance: few
d_gene: TRBD1
CDR3aa: CASSLGQGDEQFF
CDR3nt: TGTGCCAGCAGCTTAGGGCAGGGGGATGAGCAGTTCTTC

j_gene: TRBJ1-2
v_gene: TRBV2
abundance: NA
d_gene: NA
CDR3aa: CASFGPGVELRYGYTF
CDR3nt: TGTGCCAGCTTTGGACCAGGGGTAGAATTACGGTATGGCTACACCTTC

j_gene: TRBJ1-1
v_gene: TRBV5-1
abundance: few
d_gene: NA
CDR3aa: CASSLDSLLTEAFF
CDR3nt: TGCGCCAGCAGCTTGGATAGCCTCCTCACTGAAGCTTTCTTT

j_gene: TRBJ2-1
v_gene: TRBV4-3
abundance: NA
d_gene: NA
CDR3aa: CASSRSRGGASWNEQFF
CDR3nt: TGCGCCAGCAGCCGGTCGAGAGGGGGGGCCTCCTGGAATGAGCAGTTCTTC

j_gene: TRBJ2-1
v_gene: TRBV4-3
abundance: few
d_gene: TRBD1
CDR3aa: CASSQETQQGAYNEQFF
CDR3nt: TGCGCCAGCAGCCAAGAAACCCAGCAGGGGGCTTACAATGAGCAGTTCTTC

j_gene: TRBJ2-3
v_gene: TRBV4-3
abundance: NA
d_gene: NA
CDR3aa: CASSQEYSTDTQYF
CDR3nt: TGCGCCAGCAGCCAAGAATACAGCACAGATACGCAGTATTTT

j_gene: TRBJ2-3
v_gene: TRBV4-3
abundance: NA
d_gene: NA
CDR3aa: CASSQDLGDSYTDTQYF
CDR3nt: TGCGCCAGCAGCCAAGATCTTGGGGACTCATACACAGATACGCAGTATTTT

j_gene: TRBJ1-1
v_gene: TRBV7-2
abundance: few
d_gene: NA
CDR3aa: CASSSDRNTEAFF
CDR3nt: TGTGCCAGCAGCTCGGACAGAAACACTGAAGCTTTCTTT

j_gene: TRBJ2-7
v_gene: TRBV5-1
abundance: NA
d_gene: TRBD1
CDR3aa: CASSLAVTGGAGSYEQYF
CDR3nt: TGCGCCAGCAGCTTGGCCGTGACAGGGGGCGCGGGCTCCTACGAGCAGTACTTC

j_gene: TRBJ1-4
v_gene: TRBV29-1
abundance: NA
d_gene: TRBD1
CDR3aa: CSVSTGGTGEKLFF
CDR3nt: TGCAGCGTTTCTACAGGGGGCACGGGTGAAAAACTGTTTTTT